This T cell receptor (beta chain) emerged from a study of cytomegalovirus exposure and HLA in healthy donors. The V gene's germline CDR1 is SGHAT and CDR2 FQNNGV. The CDR3 covers 15 residues. This clone was observed a few times. Primers: 60 Vbeta forward and 13 Jbeta reverse. TCRdb's copy holds only in-frame clones and misses some; the assay was immunoSEQ multiplex PCR. This table has roughly 100,000 clones, 50% to 70% appearing once. The TCR originated in a human donor in good health. The source material was PBMCs. The chain recombines TRBV11-2 with TRBJ2-5; D might be TRBD2 (6 bases). Near its end, the DNA agrees better with TRBJ2-7, so the J call may be wrong. CDR3 loop: CASSFSGGVSYEQYF. The CDR3 region has the DNA TGTGCCAGCAGCTTTAGCGGTGGCGTCTCCTACGAGCAGTACTTC.